This TCR beta chain was recorded in a study of blood T cells in healthy people across ages. Findings of the study overall: Estimated diversity, derived from one million T cells, was regarded as an underestimate.

The second PCR ran roughly 6 to 11 cycles with a sample-barcoded 5' primer and J-beta primers. TCRdb re-called the 5' RACE reads with MiXCR, one entry per CDR3 protein. The table has roughly 1.5 million distinct CDR3 sequences, 35% to 45% seen once. Ten or more counts support this clonotype. What it recognizes is unknown. The clonotype comes from a woman under 30 in good health. Specimen: blood.

The chain's CDR3 is CSVRSGTGGYGYNEQFF. The CDR3 DNA reads as TGCAGCGTTCGATCCGGGACAGGGGGATATGGGTACAATGAGCAGTTCTTC. V gene TRBV29-1 combines with J gene TRBJ2-1; TRBD1 matches 11 bases. This CDR3 comprises 17 residues. Germline V gene sequence: CDR1 SQVTM, CDR2 ANQGSEA. Trimming cost V 5 bases and J 4 bases; bases outside gene matches: 13.